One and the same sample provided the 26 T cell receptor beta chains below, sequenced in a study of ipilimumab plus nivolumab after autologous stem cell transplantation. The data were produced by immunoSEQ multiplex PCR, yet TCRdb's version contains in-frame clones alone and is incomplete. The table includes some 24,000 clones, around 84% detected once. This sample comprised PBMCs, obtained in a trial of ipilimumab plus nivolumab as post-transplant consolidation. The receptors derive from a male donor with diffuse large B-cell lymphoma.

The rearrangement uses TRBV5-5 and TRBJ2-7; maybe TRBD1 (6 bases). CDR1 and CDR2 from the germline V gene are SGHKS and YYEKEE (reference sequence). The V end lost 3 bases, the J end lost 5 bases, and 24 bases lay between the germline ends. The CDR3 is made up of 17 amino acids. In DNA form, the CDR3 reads TGTGCCAGCAGCTGGGGGCTGACTACTCCCCCTCAGGACGAGCAGTACTTC. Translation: CASSWGLTTPPQDEQYF.

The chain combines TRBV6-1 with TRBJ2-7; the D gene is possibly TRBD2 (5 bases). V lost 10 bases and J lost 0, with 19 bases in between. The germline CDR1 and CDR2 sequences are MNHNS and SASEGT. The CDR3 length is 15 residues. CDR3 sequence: CATAMFEGRSYEQYF. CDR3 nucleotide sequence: TGTGCCACGGCTATGTTCGAGGGCCGCTCCTACGAGCAGTACTTC.

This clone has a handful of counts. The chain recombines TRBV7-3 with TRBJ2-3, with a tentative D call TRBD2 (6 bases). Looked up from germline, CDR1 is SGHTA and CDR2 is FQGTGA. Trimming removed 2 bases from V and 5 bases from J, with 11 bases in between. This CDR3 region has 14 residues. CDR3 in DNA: TGTGCCAGCAGCTTAGGGGGGTCGGTAGATACGCAGTATTTT. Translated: CASSLGGSVDTQYF.

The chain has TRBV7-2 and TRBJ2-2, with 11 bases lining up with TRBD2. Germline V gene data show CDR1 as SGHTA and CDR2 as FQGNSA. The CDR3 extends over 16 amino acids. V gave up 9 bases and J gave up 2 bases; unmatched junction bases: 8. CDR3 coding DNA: TGTGCCAGTCTAACCGGGACTAGCGGAAACACCGGGGAGCTGTTTTTT. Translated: CASLTGTSGNTGELFF.

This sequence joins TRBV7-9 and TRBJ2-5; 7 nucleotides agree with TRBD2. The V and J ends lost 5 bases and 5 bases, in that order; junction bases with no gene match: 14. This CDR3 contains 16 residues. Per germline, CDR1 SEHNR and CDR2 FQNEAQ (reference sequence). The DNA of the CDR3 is TGTGCCAGCAGCCCATGGGGGGGTACTGTTGGGGAGACCCAGTACTTC. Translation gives CASSPWGGTVGETQYF. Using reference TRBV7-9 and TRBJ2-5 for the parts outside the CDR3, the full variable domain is DTGVSQNPRHKITKRGQNVTFRCDPISEHNRLYWYRQTLGQGPEFLTYFQNEAQLEKSRLLSDRFSAERPKGSFSTLEIQRTEQGDSAMYLCASSPWGGTVGETQYFGPGTRLLVL.

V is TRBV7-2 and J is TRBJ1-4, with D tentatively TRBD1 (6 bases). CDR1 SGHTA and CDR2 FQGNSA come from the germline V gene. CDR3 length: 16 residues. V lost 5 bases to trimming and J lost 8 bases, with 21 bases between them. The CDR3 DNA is TGTGCCAGCAGCCCTAAGCTCGGGGGGCAAAGGGAAAAACTGTTTTTT. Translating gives CASSPKLGGQREKLFF.

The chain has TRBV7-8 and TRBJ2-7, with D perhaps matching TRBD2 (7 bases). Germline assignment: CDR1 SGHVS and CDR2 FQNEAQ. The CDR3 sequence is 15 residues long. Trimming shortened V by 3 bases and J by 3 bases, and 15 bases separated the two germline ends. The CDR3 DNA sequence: TGTGCCAGCAGCTTTTCGGGGGGCCCCTTCTACGAGCAGTACTTC. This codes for CASSFSGGPFYEQYF.

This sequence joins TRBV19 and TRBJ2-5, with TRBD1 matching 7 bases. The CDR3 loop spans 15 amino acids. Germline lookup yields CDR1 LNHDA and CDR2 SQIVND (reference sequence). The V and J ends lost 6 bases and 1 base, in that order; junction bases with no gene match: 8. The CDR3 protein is CASSAPHRGQETQYF. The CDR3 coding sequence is TGTGCCAGTAGCGCCCCTCACAGGGGCCAAGAGACCCAGTACTTC. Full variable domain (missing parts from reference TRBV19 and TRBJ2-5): DGGITQSPKYLFRKEGQNVTLSCEQNLNHDAMYWYRQDPGQGLRLIYYSQIVNDFQKGDIAEGYSVSREKKESFPLTVTSAQKNPTAFYLCASSAPHRGQETQYFGPGTRLLVL.

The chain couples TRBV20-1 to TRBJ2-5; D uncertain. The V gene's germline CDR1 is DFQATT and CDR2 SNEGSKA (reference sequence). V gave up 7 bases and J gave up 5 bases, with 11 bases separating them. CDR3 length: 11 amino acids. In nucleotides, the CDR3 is TGCAGTGGGATCGACGCGGAGACCCAGTACTTC. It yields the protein CSGIDAETQYF.

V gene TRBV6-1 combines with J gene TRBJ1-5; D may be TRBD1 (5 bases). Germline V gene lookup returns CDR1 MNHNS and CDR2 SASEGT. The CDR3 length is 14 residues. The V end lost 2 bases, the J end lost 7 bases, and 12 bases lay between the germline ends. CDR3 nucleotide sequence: TGTGCCAGCAGTGAAAATAAGGGGTACCAGCCCCAGCATTTT. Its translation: CASSENKGYQPQHF.

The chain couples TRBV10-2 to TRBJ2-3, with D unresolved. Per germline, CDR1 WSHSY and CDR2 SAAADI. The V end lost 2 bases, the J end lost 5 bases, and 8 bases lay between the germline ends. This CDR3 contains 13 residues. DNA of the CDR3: TGCGCCAGCAGTGAGGGTATGAGAGATACGCAGTATTTT. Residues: CASSEGMRDTQYF.

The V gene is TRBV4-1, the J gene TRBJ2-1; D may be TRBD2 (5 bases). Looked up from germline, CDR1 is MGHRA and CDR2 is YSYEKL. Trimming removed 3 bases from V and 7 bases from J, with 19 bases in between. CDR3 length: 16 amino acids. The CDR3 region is CASSHGAGPRGNEQFF. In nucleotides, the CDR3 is TGCGCCAGCAGCCATGGAGCCGGGCCCAGAGGGAATGAGCAGTTCTTC.

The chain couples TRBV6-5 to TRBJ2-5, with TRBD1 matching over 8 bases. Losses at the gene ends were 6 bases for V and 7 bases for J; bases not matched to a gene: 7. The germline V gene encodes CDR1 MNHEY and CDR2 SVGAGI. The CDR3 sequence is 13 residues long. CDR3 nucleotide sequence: TGTGCCAGCAGCTTTGACAGGGGTGGGACCCAGTACTTC. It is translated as CASSFDRGGTQYF.

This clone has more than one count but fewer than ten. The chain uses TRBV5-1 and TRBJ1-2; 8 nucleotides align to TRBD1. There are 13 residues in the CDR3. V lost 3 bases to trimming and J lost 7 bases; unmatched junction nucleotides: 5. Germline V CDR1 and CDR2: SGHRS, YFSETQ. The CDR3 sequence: CASSSGQEVGYTF. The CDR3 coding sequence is TGCGCCAGCAGCTCGGGACAGGAGGTTGGCTACACCTTC.

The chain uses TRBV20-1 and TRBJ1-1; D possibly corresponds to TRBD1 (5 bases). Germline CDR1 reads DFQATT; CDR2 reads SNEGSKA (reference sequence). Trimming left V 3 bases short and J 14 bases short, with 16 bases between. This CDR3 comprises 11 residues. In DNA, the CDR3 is TGCAGTGCTAGCTGGCAGGGCTCCCCGTTCTTT. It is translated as CSASWQGSPFF.

CDR3 sequence (DNA): TGTGCCAGCAGCCCACCGATGACAGGGCCGGATACGCAGTATTTT. This translates into CASSPPMTGPDTQYF. The J gene is TRBJ2-3, the V gene TRBV9; 7 bases agree with TRBD1. Germline assignment: CDR1 SGDLS and CDR2 YYNGEE. This CDR3 contains 15 residues. The J segment lost 6 bases and the V segment lost 4 bases, leaving 11 bases of the junction unmatched.

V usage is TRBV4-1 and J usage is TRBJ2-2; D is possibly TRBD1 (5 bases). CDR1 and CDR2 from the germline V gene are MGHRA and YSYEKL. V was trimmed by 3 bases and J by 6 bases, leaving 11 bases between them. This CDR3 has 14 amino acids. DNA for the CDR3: TGCGCCAGCAGCCAGTCAGGGTTTGCCGGGGAGCTGTTTTTT. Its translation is CASSQSGFAGELFF.

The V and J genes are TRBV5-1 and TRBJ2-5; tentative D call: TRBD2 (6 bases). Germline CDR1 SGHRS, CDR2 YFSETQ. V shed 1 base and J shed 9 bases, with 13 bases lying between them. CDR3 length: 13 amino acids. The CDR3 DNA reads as TGCGCCAGCAGCTTGACTAGCCCACGGGCCCAGTACTTC. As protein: CASSLTSPRAQYF.

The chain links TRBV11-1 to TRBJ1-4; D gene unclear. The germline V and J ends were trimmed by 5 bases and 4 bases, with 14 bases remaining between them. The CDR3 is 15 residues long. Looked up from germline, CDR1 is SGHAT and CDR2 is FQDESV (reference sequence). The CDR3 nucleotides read TGTGCCAGCAGCCTACGCCTGGGCAATAATGAAAAACTGTTTTTT. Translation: CASSLRLGNNEKLFF. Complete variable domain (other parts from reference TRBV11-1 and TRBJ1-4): EAEVAQSPRYKITEKSQAVAFWCDPISGHATLYWYRQILGQGPELLVQFQDESVVDDSQLPKDRFSAERLKGVDSTLKIQPAELGDSAMYLCASSLRLGNNEKLFFGSGTQLSVL.

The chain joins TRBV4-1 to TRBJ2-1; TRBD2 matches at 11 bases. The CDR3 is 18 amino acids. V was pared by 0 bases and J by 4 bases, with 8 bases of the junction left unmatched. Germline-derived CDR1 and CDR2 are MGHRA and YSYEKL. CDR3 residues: CASSQDTAGLAVYNEQFF. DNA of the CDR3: TGCGCCAGCAGCCAAGATACAGCGGGACTAGCGGTTTACAATGAGCAGTTCTTC.

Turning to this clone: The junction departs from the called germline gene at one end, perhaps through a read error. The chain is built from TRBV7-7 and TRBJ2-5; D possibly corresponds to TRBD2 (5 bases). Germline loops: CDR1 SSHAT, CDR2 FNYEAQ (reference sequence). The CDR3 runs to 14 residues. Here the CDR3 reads CASSQSGTQETQYF. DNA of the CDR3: TGTGCTAGCAGCCAAAGCGGTACTCAAGAGACCCAGTACTTC.

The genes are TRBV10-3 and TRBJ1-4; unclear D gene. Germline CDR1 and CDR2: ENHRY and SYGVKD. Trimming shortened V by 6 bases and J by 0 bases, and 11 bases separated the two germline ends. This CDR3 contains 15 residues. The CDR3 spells CAIRGGDATNEKLFF. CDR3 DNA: TGTGCCATCAGGGGCGGGGATGCAACTAATGAAAAACTGTTTTTT.

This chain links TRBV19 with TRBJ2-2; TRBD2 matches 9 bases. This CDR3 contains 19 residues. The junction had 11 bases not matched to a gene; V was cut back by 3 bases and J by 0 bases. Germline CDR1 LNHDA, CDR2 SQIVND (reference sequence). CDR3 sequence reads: CASSMGSGGDLANTGELFF. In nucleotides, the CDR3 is TGTGCCAGTAGTATGGGTAGCGGGGGCGACCTTGCGAACACCGGGGAGCTGTTTTTT.

The CDR3 loop is CASSQEASGGLSYEQYF. DNA for the CDR3: TGCGCCAGCAGCCAAGAAGCTAGCGGGGGCTTGAGCTACGAGCAGTACTTC. The chain recombines TRBV4-1 with TRBJ2-7; 10 bases agree with TRBD2. Germline V gene data show CDR1 as MGHRA and CDR2 as YSYEKL. The V and J ends lost 0 bases and 3 bases, in that order; junction bases with no gene match: 8. The CDR3 is made up of 17 amino acids.

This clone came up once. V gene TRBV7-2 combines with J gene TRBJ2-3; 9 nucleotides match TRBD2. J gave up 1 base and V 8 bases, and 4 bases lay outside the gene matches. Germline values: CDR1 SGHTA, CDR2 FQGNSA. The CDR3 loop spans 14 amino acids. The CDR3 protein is CASGRTSGTDTQYF. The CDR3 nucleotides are TGTGCCAGCGGAAGGACTAGCGGCACAGATACGCAGTATTTT.

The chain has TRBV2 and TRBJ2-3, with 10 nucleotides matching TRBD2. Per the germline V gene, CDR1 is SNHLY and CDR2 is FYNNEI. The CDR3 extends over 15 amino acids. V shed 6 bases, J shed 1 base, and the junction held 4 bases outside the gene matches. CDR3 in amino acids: CASSELAGGTDTQYF. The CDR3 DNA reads TGTGCCAGCAGCGAGCTAGCGGGAGGCACAGATACGCAGTATTTT.